The source of this TCR beta chain is a study of blood T cells in healthy people across ages. Overall study findings and caveats: Diversity estimates from one million T cells were considered underestimates.

With respect to this clonotype: Its target is not known.

From germline, CDR1 is LGHNA and CDR2 YSLEER. This CDR3 has 16 residues. Donors were systemically healthy Caucasian individuals from Russia aged about 6 to 95 years. Through a sample-barcoded 5' primer and a J-beta primer mix, a second PCR was run for roughly 6 to 11 cycles. TCRdb used MiXCR to reprocess the 5' RACE reads, holding one entry per CDR3 protein. The sample carries hundreds of thousands of distinct CDR3 sequences, 49% recorded once. The sequence was collected from a woman aged 55-69 years in good health. The sequencing input was blood. The chain recombines TRBV4-3 with TRBJ2-7; 8 positions agree with TRBD1. The better agreement between TRBJ2-5 and the DNA end casts doubt on the J call. The CDR3 sequence is CASSQTGQGGWETQYF. The CDR3 DNA reads as TGCGCCAGCAGCCAGACAGGACAGGGAGGTTGGGAGACCCAGTACTTC.